This entry concerns a single TCR beta chain. Its antigen is unknown. A read error may explain this, as a much larger clone is one base away. This record belongs to a study of T cells in Graves' hyperthyroidism and ophthalmopathy. Points from the study as a whole: Blood also carried most thyroid clonotypes expanded above 0.001.

Each patient was aged 18 to 65 and had newly diagnosed hyperthyroidism of under 2 months' duration. Source material for PBMCs was around 10 ml fresh peripheral blood. The TCR beta CDR3 regions underwent amplification using RNA transcripts as the source. The TCR CDR3 first-round RT-PCR relied on the HTBI primer set. TCRdb used MiXCR to reprocess the multiplex PCR reads, holding one entry per CDR3 protein. The sample lists 300,000 to 400,000 distinct CDR3 sequences; approximately 18% were seen once. Sequenced input: blood. This TCR was sampled from a woman in her forties or fifties with Graves' hyperthyroidism.

The CDR3 region has the DNA TGTGCCTGGAGCGGGGCAGGGAACACTGAAGCTTTCTTT. It encodes CAWSGAGNTEAFF. The gene calls are TRBV30 and TRBJ1-1, with a weak D call TRBD1 (5 bases). Trimming took 3 bases from V and 1 from J, leaving 9 bases between them. Germline loops: CDR1 GTSNPN, CDR2 SVGIG (reference sequence). The CDR3 runs to 13 residues. Looking up the rest from reference TRBV30 and TRBJ1-1 gives the full variable domain: SQTIHQWPATLVQPVGSPLSLECTVEGTSNPNLYWYRQAAGRGLQLLFYSVGIGQISSEVPQNLSASRPQDRQFILSSKKLLLSDSGFYLCAWSGAGNTEAFFGQGTRLTVV.